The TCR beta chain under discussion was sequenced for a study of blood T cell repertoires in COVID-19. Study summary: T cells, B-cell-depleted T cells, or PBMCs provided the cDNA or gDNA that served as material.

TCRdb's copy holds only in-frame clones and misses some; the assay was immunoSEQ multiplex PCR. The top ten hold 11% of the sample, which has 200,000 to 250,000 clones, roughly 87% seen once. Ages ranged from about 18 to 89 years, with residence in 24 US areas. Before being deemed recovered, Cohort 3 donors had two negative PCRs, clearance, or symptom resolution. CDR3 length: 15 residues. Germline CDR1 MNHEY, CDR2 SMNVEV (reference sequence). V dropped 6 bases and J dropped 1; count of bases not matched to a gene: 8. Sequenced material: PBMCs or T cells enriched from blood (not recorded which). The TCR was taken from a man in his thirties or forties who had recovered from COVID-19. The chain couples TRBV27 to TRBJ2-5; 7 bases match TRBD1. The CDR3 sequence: CASSRDSLFQETQYF. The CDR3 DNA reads TGTGCCAGCAGCCGGGACAGCCTATTCCAAGAGACCCAGTACTTC.